This passage covers 25 T cell receptor beta chains from one sample sequenced in a study of read filtering for tumor transcriptome and immune sequencing (dated by TCRdb to the early 2020s). The sequencing machine was an Illumina HiSeq 4000. TCR libraries were built from about 400 ng RNA with the Immunoverse kit, using molecular barcoded adaptors covering alpha/delta and beta/gamma chains. TCRdb reran the public reads through fastp at Q25 and MiXCR, keeping productive beta chains. Duplicate CDR3 protein sequences are folded into a single record with the most common DNA and genes. Counted in this sample were around 35,000 distinct CDR3 sequences; approximately 14% of them appeared once. The ten top clones hold about 36% of the sample. Sequencing used a population of CD138-negative cells sorted from bone marrow. The cell subset or site label for this specimen denotes: bone marrow mononuclear cells depleted of CD138+ plasma/myeloma cells by negative magnetic selection. These receptors all come from a donor aged 40 or over with multiple myeloma.

This clonotype came up many times. V and J are TRBV4-1 and TRBJ2-7, with 9 bases aligning to TRBD1. From germline, CDR1 is MGHRA and CDR2 YSYEKL. Losses at the gene ends were 4 bases for V and 5 bases for J; bases not matched to a gene: 12. The CDR3 covers 16 residues. The CDR3 reads CASSLRVGQGSNEQYF. DNA of the CDR3: TGCGCCAGCAGCCTGCGTGTCGGACAGGGGTCCAACGAGCAGTACTTC.

This clonotype was observed many times. The chain uses TRBV6-1 and TRBJ1-2, with 10 nucleotides matching TRBD1. Germline CDR1 MNHNS, CDR2 SASEGT. With V trimmed by 7 bases and J by 7 bases, 6 bases remained unmatched. There are 13 residues in the CDR3. The CDR3 loop reads CASTAGTGAGYTF. In DNA, the CDR3 is TGTGCCAGCACCGCCGGGACAGGGGCTGGCTACACCTTC.

The V and J genes are TRBV29-1 and TRBJ2-1, with unresolved D. Trimming cost V 6 bases and J 6 bases, with 18 bases left between them. Germline values: CDR1 SQVTM, CDR2 ANQGSEA. This CDR3 contains 14 residues. In DNA form, the CDR3 reads TGCAGCGTCAATTGGAAGGCCAACTCCAATGAGCAGTTCTTC. This encodes CSVNWKANSNEQFF.

The sample holds a few counts of this clonotype. This rearrangement joins TRBV29-1 to TRBJ2-7; D call uncertain. The germline CDR1 and CDR2 sequences are SQVTM and ANQGSEA. The CDR3 sequence is 12 residues long. The V end was cut by 6 bases, the J end by 0 bases, with 9 bases between. CDR3 in amino acids: CSVAQSSYEQYF. The CDR3 DNA sequence: TGCAGCGTCGCCCAGAGCTCCTACGAGCAGTACTTC.

A remark on this clonotype: Germline and junction disagree at one end, which may indicate a read error. The V gene is TRBV7-9, the J gene TRBJ2-1, with no clear D. There are 17 residues in the CDR3. Germline loops: CDR1 SEHNR, CDR2 FQNEAQ (reference sequence). The CDR3 spells CASSSVVAADSYSEQFF. In DNA, the CDR3 is TGTGCCAGCAGCTCTGTAGTGGCGGCGGATTCCTACAGTGAGCAGTTCTTC.

This clonotype was counted many times. The genes are TRBV12-3 or TRBV12-4 and TRBJ1-1; the D is unclear. The V and J ends lost 8 bases and 1 base respectively, with 5 bases between them. The CDR3 runs to 11 residues. This CDR3 is CASGGNTEAFF. Written as DNA, the CDR3 is TGTGCCAGCGGAGGGAACACTGAAGCTTTCTTT.

In its sample, this clonotype was seen many times. The chain has TRBV20-1 and TRBJ2-7; 10 positions agree with TRBD2. The CDR3 consists of 14 residues. The V gene end was trimmed by 5 bases and the J gene end by 0 bases; junction bases not matched to a gene: 4. CDR1 is DFQATT and CDR2 is SNEGSKA in the germline V gene (reference sequence). CDR3 sequence reads: CSAHSGRDSYEQYF. The CDR3, as DNA: TGCAGTGCTCACAGCGGGAGGGACTCCTACGAGCAGTACTTC.

In this sample, this clonotype turned up many times. The chain has TRBV7-9 and TRBJ2-1; the match to TRBD2 covers 10 bases. The CDR3 consists of 15 residues. Looked up from germline, CDR1 is SEHNR and CDR2 is FQNEAQ (reference sequence). Trimming cost V 4 bases and J 5 bases; bases outside gene matches: 5. CDR3 protein: CASSYRTSGHNEQFF. The CDR3 coding sequence is TGTGCCAGCAGCTACCGGACTAGCGGCCACAATGAGCAGTTCTTC.

This clonotype was counted many times. The chain is built from TRBV6-5 and TRBJ2-4, with D tentatively TRBD2 (6 bases). V lost 5 bases and J 8 bases, leaving 16 bases between the germline ends. Germline V CDR1 and CDR2: MNHEY, SVGAGI. The length of the CDR3 is 14 residues. CDR3: CASSDGTHWDIQYF. CDR3 coding DNA: TGTGCCAGCAGTGACGGGACTCACTGGGACATTCAGTACTTC.

Remarks on this clonotype: The junction departs from germline at one end; a sequencing error may be responsible. The chain recombines TRBV24-1 with TRBJ1-1; a possible D gene is TRBD1 (6 bases). This CDR3 contains 14 residues. Germline assignment: CDR1 KGHDR and CDR2 SFDVKD. The CDR3 DNA reads as TGTGCCACCAGTGCGGGGGCTTGGGGCACTGAGGCTTTCTTT. Protein: CATSAGAWGTEAFF.

This clonotype was picked up a small number of times. The junction departs from the called germline gene at one end, perhaps through a read error. The chain has TRBV5-5 and TRBJ2-3, with TRBD1 matching over 10 bases. Germline V CDR1 and CDR2: SGHKS, YYEKEE (reference sequence). The CDR3 loop spans 17 amino acids. The CDR3 protein is CASSNRQGAGTADTRYF. CDR3 sequence (DNA): TGTGCCAGCAGCAACCGACAGGGGGCAGGGACGGCAGATACGCGGTATTTT.

This clonotype was observed many times. The gene calls are TRBV7-9 and TRBJ2-2; 9 bases are shared with TRBD2. The junction had 6 bases not matched to a gene; V was cut back by 1 base and J by 3 bases. Germline V gene lookup returns CDR1 SEHNR and CDR2 FQNEAQ (reference sequence). The CDR3 covers 17 residues. This CDR3 reads CASSLDSGSADTGELFF. CDR3 sequence (DNA): TGTGCCAGCAGCTTAGATAGCGGGAGTGCGGACACCGGGGAGCTGTTTTTT.

Details on this clonotype: The final CDR3 position lacks the conserved phenylalanine or tryptophan, pointing to a likely read error. The V gene is TRBV6-1, the J gene TRBJ2-7; D is uncertain. The ends were cut back, 0 bases at V and 3 bases at J, with 9 bases in the middle. This CDR3 comprises 14 residues. Germline loops: CDR1 MNHNS, CDR2 SASEGT. For the CDR3, the DNA is TGTGCCAGCAGTGAAGCTCTCGAGAACTACGAGCAGTACCTC. Residues: CASSEALENYEQYL.

This clonotype was counted ten times or more. This likely comes from a read error, as the CDR3 has no conserved phenylalanine or tryptophan at its end. The limits of the CDR3 on the DNA are not certain, so only TCRdb's listed CDR3 is given. J is TRBJ2-1 and V is TRBV7-9. The CDR3 is 12 residues long, counting both termini. CDR1 and CDR2 from the germline V gene are SEHNR and FQNEAQ (reference sequence). CDR3: CASSLAGQLFFV.

Ten or more counts support this clonotype. The V and J genes are TRBV20-1 and TRBJ2-6; 7 bases agree with TRBD1. The V and J ends lost 7 bases and 0 bases, in that order; junction bases with no gene match: 12. The germline CDR1 and CDR2 sequences are DFQATT and SNEGSKA (reference sequence). The CDR3 consists of 17 residues. As DNA, the CDR3 is TGCAGTGTGCTCTCGACAGGGTCCAGCTCTGGGGCCAACGTCCTGACTTTC. It codes for CSVLSTGSSSGANVLTF.

This clonotype was recorded many times. The chain employs TRBV20-1 and TRBJ2-7, with D uncertain. V gave up 4 bases and J gave up 0 bases, with 7 bases separating them. The CDR3 is made up of 12 amino acids. Germline V CDR1 and CDR2: DFQATT, SNEGSKA (reference sequence). Here the CDR3 reads CSAMKSSYEQYF. The CDR3 bases are TGCAGTGCTATGAAGAGCTCCTACGAGCAGTACTTC.

Concerning this clonotype: This may come from a read error, since a much larger clone is one base off. The rearrangement uses TRBV7-8 and TRBJ2-2, with D tentatively TRBD1 (5 bases). Trimming pared 1 base from V and 6 bases from J, leaving 15 bases between. The CDR3 totals 16 residues. CDR1 and CDR2 from the germline V gene are SGHVS and FQNEAQ. This chain's CDR3 is CASSLDAGISAGELFF. CDR3 in DNA: TGTGCCAGCAGCTTAGATGCAGGGATCTCCGCCGGGGAGCTGTTTTTT.

This clonotype has a count of ten or more. This chain uses TRBV29-1 with TRBJ2-7, with 8 bases lining up with TRBD1. The CDR3 extends over 17 amino acids. The ends lost 0 bases at V and 0 bases at J; junction bases unmatched: 10. The germline gives CDR1 SQVTM, CDR2 ANQGSEA. As DNA, the CDR3 is TGCAGCGTTGAAGATCCGGTCGGGGACAGGAGCTCCTACGAGCAGTACTTC. It codes for CSVEDPVGDRSSYEQYF.

This clonotype was recorded at least ten times. J is TRBJ2-7 and V is TRBV9; D perhaps matches TRBD2 (7 bases). Germline CDR1 is SGDLS and CDR2 is YYNGEE. Between the trimmed V and J ends, which lost 4 bases and 3 bases, there was a span of 17 bases. The CDR3 sequence is 15 residues long. The CDR3 DNA reads TGTGCCAGCAGCCGAGGGGAGGGGGTGGGCTACGAGCAGTACTTC. The encoded protein is CASSRGEGVGYEQYF.

This clonotype has at least ten counts. The CDR3 DNA reads as TGTGCCAGCAGCTTGGAGCTAGCTGATGAGCAGTTCTTC. It yields the protein CASSLELADEQFF. The chain links TRBV11-2 to TRBJ2-1; D is possibly TRBD2 (5 bases). The CDR3 consists of 13 residues. Per germline, CDR1 SGHAT and CDR2 FQNNGV. Between the trimmed V and J ends, which lost 3 bases and 8 bases, there was a span of 11 bases.

Ten or more counts support this clonotype. CDR3: CSVDQKEQFF. The CDR3 region has the DNA TGCAGCGTTGATCAGAAGGAGCAGTTCTTC. V and J are TRBV29-1 and TRBJ2-1; D gene uncertain. The CDR3 is 10 residues long. CDR1 is SQVTM and CDR2 is ANQGSEA in the germline V gene. With 3 bases removed from V and 10 bases from J, the gap between germline ends came to 7 bases.

In this sample, this clonotype turned up many times. This sequence joins TRBV7-2 and TRBJ1-2, with 8 bases identical to TRBD1. Germline loops: CDR1 SGHTA, CDR2 FQGNSA. The junction had 1 base not matched to a gene; V was cut back by 5 bases and J by 2 bases. The CDR3 is 13 residues long. DNA of the CDR3: TGTGCCAGCAGCCGGGACAGGAACTATGGCTACACCTTC. This sequence encodes CASSRDRNYGYTF.

This clonotype was picked up many times. The chain recombines TRBV7-2 with TRBJ1-5; D is ambiguous. The CDR3 is made up of 13 amino acids. V was pared by 5 bases and J by 5 bases, with 10 bases between. The germline V gene encodes CDR1 SGHTA and CDR2 FQGNSA. The CDR3 spells CASSRGGDQPQHF. In DNA, the CDR3 is TGTGCCAGCAGCAGAGGTGGGGATCAGCCCCAGCATTTT.

Concerning this clonotype: A single base is all that separates this from a far larger clone, so a read error is likely. The chain joins TRBV28 to TRBJ1-6, with 7 bases fitting TRBD1. CDR3 length: 14 amino acids. CDR1 is MDHEN, CDR2 SYDVKM, per germline. The CDR3 region is CVSAPGTEGTEASF. DNA of the CDR3: TGTGTCTCAGCCCCCGGGACAGAGGGCACTGAAGCTTCCTTT.

Notes on this clonotype: It may be a read error: a sequence one base away is much more abundant. The V gene is TRBV20-1, the J gene TRBJ1-1; tentative D call: TRBD1 (5 bases). Germline V CDR1 and CDR2: DFQATT, SNEGSKA (reference sequence). V was shortened by 6 bases and J by 6 bases, with 14 bases between the two germline ends. This CDR3 has 12 residues. The CDR3 DNA reads TGCAGTGCCTCAGGGATTTCTTCTGAAGCTTTCTTT. Its protein product is CSASGISSEAFF.